The 30 T cell receptor beta chains reported below all come from one sample, sequenced in a study of shared clonotypes between healthy human individuals. Only CD45RO-negative cells positively selected for CCR7 counted as naive CD8 cells, so terminally differentiated effector memory CD45RA+ cells were excluded. TCRdb's copy holds only in-frame clones and misses some; the assay was immunoSEQ multiplex PCR. The data show about 750,000 clones, 85% to 95% seen once. The sample taken for sequencing was naive CD8+ T cells sorted from blood. These receptors originate from a young man in good health.

V usage is TRBV7-2 and J usage is TRBJ2-7, with D perhaps given as TRBD1 or TRBD2 (5 bases each). V dropped 3 bases and J dropped 2 bases, with 11 bases sitting between them. CDR3 length equals 14 residues. Germline CDR1 SGHTA, CDR2 FQGNSA. CDR3 in amino acids: CASSFGTQAYEQYF. In nucleotides, the CDR3 is TGTGCCAGCAGCTTCGGGACCCAAGCCTACGAGCAGTACTTC.

This rearrangement joins TRBV5-5 to TRBJ1-2; 10 nucleotides align to TRBD1. V was clipped by 0 bases and J by 3 bases; unmatched bases: 11. The CDR3 has 18 residues. Looked up from germline, CDR1 is SGHKS and CDR2 is YYEKEE (reference sequence). The CDR3 is CASSLARRDRGEDYGYTF. The CDR3 DNA reads as TGTGCCAGCAGCTTGGCCAGACGGGACAGGGGCGAAGACTATGGCTACACCTTC.

J is TRBJ2-7 and V is TRBV5-6, with D perhaps TRBD2 (6 bases). V lost 3 bases and J lost 1, with 11 bases in between. Germline assignment: CDR1 SGHDT and CDR2 YYEEEE. The CDR3 contains 14 residues. CDR3 in amino acids: CASSWRGKSYEQYF. The CDR3 DNA sequence: TGTGCCAGCAGCTGGAGGGGCAAGTCCTACGAGCAGTACTTC.

V usage is TRBV29-1 and J usage is TRBJ2-7, with D hard to call. Per the germline V gene, CDR1 is SQVTM and CDR2 is ANQGSEA. The V end was cut by 5 bases, the J end by 1 base, with 12 bases between. The CDR3 is 13 amino acids. The CDR3 sequence is CSVYESGSYEQYF. The CDR3 nucleotides read TGCAGCGTTTATGAGAGTGGGTCCTACGAGCAGTACTTC.

The chain links TRBV5-1 to TRBJ2-2, with 8 bases identical to TRBD2. Germline V gene data show CDR1 as SGHRS and CDR2 as YFSETQ. The ends lost 5 bases at V and 5 bases at J; junction bases unmatched: 11. The CDR3 loop spans 16 amino acids. CDR3 coding DNA: TGCGCCAGCAGTCAAAGCCCTATAGCGGGAACCGGGGAGCTGTTTTTT. Residues: CASSQSPIAGTGELFF.

This clone is a singleton in its sample. The chain combines TRBV7-9 with TRBJ2-7, with D unresolved. Germline CDR1 and CDR2: SEHNR and FQNEAQ (reference sequence). This CDR3 has 13 residues. V gave up 5 bases and J gave up 2 bases, with 10 bases separating them. This CDR3 reads CASSLRRPYEQYF. The CDR3 DNA reads as TGTGCCAGCAGCCTACGCAGGCCCTACGAGCAGTACTTC. Full variable domain (outside the CDR3, taken from reference TRBV7-9 and TRBJ2-7): DTGVSQNPRHKITKRGQNVTFRCDPISEHNRLYWYRQTLGQGPEFLTYFQNEAQLEKSRLLSDRFSAERPKGSFSTLEIQRTEQGDSAMYLCASSLRRPYEQYFGPGTRLTVT.

This clone was seen a single time. This chain uses TRBV7-2 with TRBJ2-1; TRBD1 agrees at 7 bases. CDR1 is SGHTA, CDR2 FQGNSA, per germline. V gave up 3 bases and J gave up 2 bases; unmatched junction bases: 10. This CDR3 is 17 amino acids long. The CDR3 region has the DNA TGTGCCAGCAGCTTGGACACACAGGGGTGGACCTACAATGAGCAGTTCTTC. It codes for CASSLDTQGWTYNEQFF. Full variable domain (outside the CDR3, taken from reference TRBV7-2 and TRBJ2-1): GAGVSQSPSNKVTEKGKDVELRCDPISGHTALYWYRQSLGQGLEFLIYFQGNSAPDKSGLPSDRFSAERTGGSVSTLTIQRTQQEDSAVYLCASSLDTQGWTYNEQFFGPGTRLTVL.

The rearrangement links TRBV9 to TRBJ1-3; a possible D gene is TRBD1 (6 bases). Germline CDR1 SGDLS, CDR2 YYNGEE. V was cut by 0 bases and J by 1 base, with 14 bases left in between. This CDR3 comprises 17 residues. CDR3 loop: CASSVERGAPSGNTIYF. CDR3 bases: TGTGCCAGCAGCGTAGAGCGGGGGGCCCCTTCTGGAAACACCATATATTTT.

This chain uses TRBV10-3 with TRBJ2-7; D may be TRBD1 (6 bases). The length of the CDR3 is 13 residues. Deletions cut 10 bases from V and 1 base from J, with 14 bases between. Germline V gene data show CDR1 as ENHRY and CDR2 as SYGVKD. The CDR3 DNA sequence: TGTGCCACAACAGGGAGTTCATCCTACGAGCAGTACTTC. Amino acid sequence: CATTGSSSYEQYF.

The chain uses TRBV6-4 and TRBJ2-2; 9 nucleotides align to TRBD2. From germline, CDR1 is MRHNA and CDR2 SNTAGT. The V segment lost 5 bases and the J segment 8 bases; nucleotides outside the gene matches: 6. This CDR3 is built from 14 residues. CDR3 residues: CASSPAGGPGELFF. CDR3 bases: TGTGCCAGCAGTCCGGCGGGAGGGCCGGGGGAGCTGTTTTTT.

This clone was detected once. The chain links TRBV4-2 to TRBJ1-2; no reliable D call. V gave up 0 bases and J gave up 10 bases, with 12 bases separating them. The CDR3 has 13 residues. Germline V lookup: CDR1 LGHNA, CDR2 YNFKEQ. In nucleotides, the CDR3 is TGTGCCAGCAGCCAAGATCCCCGGTGGGACTACACCTTC. It encodes CASSQDPRWDYTF.

V usage is TRBV28 and J usage is TRBJ1-3, with D possibly being TRBD1 (5 bases). From germline, CDR1 is MDHEN and CDR2 SYDVKM. V shed 6 bases and J shed 5 bases, with 17 bases lying between them. CDR3 length: 15 amino acids. CDR3 sequence reads: CASSPPETERNTIYF. The CDR3 DNA reads as TGTGCCAGCAGCCCCCCCGAGACAGAAAGAAACACCATATATTTT.

The J gene is TRBJ2-4, the V gene TRBV10-2, with D perhaps matching TRBD1 (6 bases). Trimming removed 5 bases from V and 2 bases from J, with 10 bases in between. This CDR3 comprises 14 residues. From germline, CDR1 is WSHSY and CDR2 SAAADI. The CDR3 is CASSFRDTKNIQYF. The CDR3 DNA is TGCGCCAGCAGTTTCCGGGACACCAAAAACATTCAGTACTTC.

This clone was counted between two and nine times. V is TRBV5-4 and J is TRBJ2-7; 11 nucleotides agree with TRBD2. The CDR3 spans 14 residues. Looked up from germline, CDR1 is SGHNT and CDR2 is YYREEE (reference sequence). V lost 4 bases to trimming and J lost 2 bases; unmatched junction nucleotides: 2. The CDR3 protein is CASSILAGAYEQYF. As DNA, the CDR3 is TGTGCCAGCAGCATACTAGCGGGAGCCTACGAGCAGTACTTC. Full variable domain (missing parts from reference TRBV5-4 and TRBJ2-7): ETGVTQSPTHLIKTRGQQVTLRCSSQSGHNTVSWYQQALGQGPQFIFQYYREEENGRGNFPPRFSGLQFPNYSSELNVNALELDDSALYLCASSILAGAYEQYFGPGTRLTVT.

The chain combines TRBV29-1 with TRBJ2-5; TRBD2 matches at 16 bases. The CDR3 sequence is 17 residues long. V lost 6 bases and J lost 2; bases outside the gene matches: 9. CDR1 and CDR2 from the germline V gene are SQVTM and ANQGSEA. CDR3 sequence reads: CSVAGTSGRARQETQYF. For the CDR3, the DNA is TGCAGCGTGGCCGGGACTAGCGGGAGGGCCCGGCAAGAGACCCAGTACTTC.

This rearrangement joins TRBV28 to TRBJ2-3; no reliable D call. V gave up 2 bases and J gave up 0 bases, with 6 bases separating them. Germline V gene lookup returns CDR1 MDHEN and CDR2 SYDVKM. The length of the CDR3 is 14 residues. In DNA form, the CDR3 reads TGTGCCAGCAGTTTAGCAGGAAGCACAGATACGCAGTATTTT. Residues: CASSLAGSTDTQYF.

The chain couples TRBV5-6 to TRBJ2-2; D not resolved. This CDR3 spans 13 amino acids. Germline CDR1 is SGHDT and CDR2 is YYEEEE. Trimming shortened V by 0 bases and J by 3 bases, and 3 bases separated the two germline ends. The chain's CDR3 is CASSLGYTGELFF. The CDR3 coding sequence is TGTGCCAGCAGCTTGGGCTACACCGGGGAGCTGTTTTTT.

The chain is built from TRBV4-1 and TRBJ1-5; a possible D gene is TRBD1 (5 bases). Looked up from germline, CDR1 is MGHRA and CDR2 is YSYEKL. The CDR3 runs to 16 residues. Trimming stripped 2 bases from V and 2 bases from J, with 13 bases between. The CDR3 spells CASSQILAGGNQPQHF. In DNA, the CDR3 is TGCGCCAGCAGCCAAATATTAGCGGGGGGCAATCAGCCCCAGCATTTT.

With regard to this clone: A much larger clone differs from this one at a single base, so this may be a read error. The same CDR3 also results from other DNA sequences found in this sample. The rearrangement joins TRBV27 to TRBJ2-5, with D possibly being TRBD1 or TRBD2 (5 bases each). Germline CDR1 MNHEY, CDR2 SMNVEV (reference sequence). Trimming pared 1 base from V and 3 bases from J, leaving 9 bases between. The CDR3 sequence is 14 residues long. The CDR3 bases are TGTGCCAGCAGTTTATTGGGGACGGAAGAGACCCAGTACTTC. Translating gives CASSLLGTEETQYF.

The chain uses TRBV6-1 and TRBJ2-5; D is uncertain. V was pared by 5 bases and J by 1 base, with 14 bases between. This CDR3 region has 15 residues. The germline V gene has CDR1 MNHNS and CDR2 SASEGT. The CDR3 loop reads CASSPESPPQETQYF. The DNA of the CDR3 is TGTGCCAGCAGTCCTGAGTCCCCGCCCCAAGAGACCCAGTACTTC.

This clone was detected once. V is TRBV14 and J is TRBJ2-3; 7 bases are shared with TRBD2. Germline loops: CDR1 SGHDN, CDR2 FVKESK. The CDR3 is 15 residues long. V was pared by 3 bases and J by 4 bases, with 7 bases of the junction left unmatched. CDR3 amino acids: CASSQTGGWSDTQYF. CDR3 nucleotides: TGTGCCAGCAGCCAGACGGGAGGTTGGTCAGATACGCAGTATTTT.

Only one count was recorded for this clone. The rearrangement uses TRBV14 and TRBJ1-1; D unresolved. The CDR3 has 15 residues. Trimming took 3 bases from V and 3 from J, leaving 14 bases between them. Germline CDR1 reads SGHDN; CDR2 reads FVKESK. The CDR3: CASSQIPSSDTEAFF. The CDR3 coding sequence is TGTGCCAGCAGCCAGATACCGTCGTCGGACACTGAAGCTTTCTTT.

On this clone: This specimen includes other DNA sequences encoding the same CDR3. The CDR3 coding sequence is TGTGCCAGCAGCCTGAACACTGAAGCTTTCTTT. It translates to CASSLNTEAFF. The chain joins TRBV7-9 to TRBJ1-1; D is ambiguous. The germline V gene has CDR1 SEHNR and CDR2 FQNEAQ (reference sequence). V gave up 5 bases and J gave up 0 bases, with 1 base separating them. This CDR3 has 11 amino acids.

This rearrangement joins TRBV29-1 to TRBJ1-1, with 7 bases that match TRBD1. The CDR3 totals 16 residues. Trimming took 4 bases from V and 4 from J; bases not matched to a gene: 15. The germline CDR1 and CDR2 sequences are SQVTM and ANQGSEA. The DNA for the CDR3 is TGCAGCGTTGTAGTTGTGACAGGGAGGTACGGCACTGAAGCTTTCTTT. Translating gives CSVVVVTGRYGTEAFF. Full variable domain (remainder filled in from reference TRBV29-1 and TRBJ1-1): SAVISQKPSRDICQRGTSLTIQCQVDSQVTMMFWYRQQPGQSLTLIATANQGSEATYESGFVIDKFPISRPNLTFSTLTVSNMSPEDSSIYLCSVVVVTGRYGTEAFFGQGTRLTVV.

The chain has TRBV5-1 and TRBJ2-3, with 8 bases lining up with TRBD2. V lost 4 bases and J lost 0; bases outside the gene matches: 7. CDR1 is SGHRS and CDR2 is YFSETQ in the germline V gene. The CDR3 runs 16 residues. The CDR3 loop is CASSTTRTSSTDTQYF. In DNA form, the CDR3 reads TGCGCCAGCAGCACCACTAGGACTAGCAGCACAGATACGCAGTATTTT.

V usage is TRBV2 and J usage is TRBJ2-3; weak D call: TRBD1 (6 bases). The CDR3 is 16 residues long. V was clipped by 4 bases and J by 4 bases, with 18 bases between them. CDR1 SNHLY and CDR2 FYNNEI come from the germline V gene. As DNA, the CDR3 is TGTGCCAGCAGTGCTGGGGGCGGCAGGGTGGCAGATACGCAGTATTTT. Translated, it gives CASSAGGGRVADTQYF.

The J gene is TRBJ2-2, the V gene TRBV6-6; 9 bases map to TRBD1. Trimming took 5 bases from V and 5 from J; bases not matched to a gene: 6. Germline V gene sequence: CDR1 MNHNY, CDR2 SVGAGI (reference sequence). The CDR3 length is 15 residues. CDR3 DNA: TGTGCCAGCAGTCCCCGACAGGGGGGGACCGGGGAGCTGTTTTTT. Protein: CASSPRQGGTGELFF.

The chain links TRBV4-1 to TRBJ1-2; D call uncertain. The germline CDR1 and CDR2 sequences are MGHRA and YSYEKL. V shed 1 base and J shed 7 bases, with 13 bases lying between them. CDR3 length: 14 residues. As DNA, the CDR3 is TGCGCCAGCAGCCAAGCTAGTCAGGTTGGTGGCTACACCTTC. Protein sequence: CASSQASQVGGYTF.

V and J are TRBV6-5 and TRBJ2-5; no definite D call. Germline lookup yields CDR1 MNHEY and CDR2 SVGAGI. Trimming took off 1 base at V and 2 bases at J, with 11 bases between the two ends. The CDR3 spans 15 residues. CDR3 sequence: CASSYFRQSQETQYF. In nucleotides, the CDR3 is TGTGCCAGCAGTTACTTCCGGCAAAGTCAAGAGACCCAGTACTTC.

Of note for this clone: A read error is likely here: a far larger clone is one base away. This chain links TRBV28 with TRBJ2-7; 11 bases are shared with TRBD1. V lost 5 bases to trimming and J lost 3 bases; unmatched junction nucleotides: 3. This CDR3 has 14 amino acids. CDR1 is MDHEN and CDR2 is SYDVKM in the germline V gene. The CDR3 region has the DNA TGTGCCAGCAGTACCGGGACAGGGGGCTACGAGCAGTACTTC. Translated, it gives CASSTGTGGYEQYF.